This TCR beta chain comes out of a study of breast tumors, draining lymph nodes, adjacent tissues (dated by TCRdb to 2016 to 2017). Background for the entire study: TCR beta repertoires were compared across tumor, adjacent nontumor tissue and axillary lymph nodes obtained from breast cancer patients. The study aimed to assess the relationships and possible T-cell exchange between tumor, surrounding tissue and draining lymph node repertoires in human breast cancer.

With respect to this clonotype: The clone's antigen remains unknown. One base away there is no much larger clone; base qualities are not given.

Study-level results and caveats: T-cell repertoire diversity in tumors was found to be lower than in lymph nodes but higher than in nontumor tissue, and preferential V and J gene usage was observed. The data were judged consistent with most tumor T cells deriving from the lymph node and then expanding within tumor tissue. The conclusion that tumor T cells originate in lymph nodes was presented as consistent with a hypothesis rather than as directly demonstrated. The similarity between tumor and nontumor tissue repertoires was significantly greater in luminal-like breast cancer than in basal-like breast cancer.

The axillary draining lymph nodes of breast cancer patients were the source of the lymph node samples. Sequenced on an Illumina HiSeq 2000. Multiplex PCR amplification was used to generate the TCR beta chain libraries. The amplified TCR beta chain products were analyzed by high-throughput sequencing. TCRdb trimmed the raw reads at Q25, called clones with MiXCR and kept productive beta chains. Rows with one shared CDR3 protein collapse into an entry with the most common genes and DNA. The sample records about 200,000 distinct CDR3 sequences, under 40% of which are singletons. Together, the top ten hold 3% to 4.5% of the sample. This TCR was recovered from a female donor with breast cancer. Some clones in this sample may be carry-over from other donors' samples. Sequenced input: axillary lymph node tissue.

The CDR3 here reads CASSWGGARNQPQHF. DNA sequence: TGTGCCAGCAGTTGGGGAGGGGCCCGCAATCAGCCCCAGCATTTT. In this chain, TRBV12-3 or TRBV12-4 is recombined with TRBJ1-5; a tentative D call is TRBD1 (5 bases match). V gives up 4 bases and J gives up 2 bases, and the segment between their germline ends measures 12 bases. The CDR3 runs 15 residues from the cysteine to the phenylalanine. Only the CDR3 portion is preserved as DNA: 45 bases, with reading frame beginning at the first base.